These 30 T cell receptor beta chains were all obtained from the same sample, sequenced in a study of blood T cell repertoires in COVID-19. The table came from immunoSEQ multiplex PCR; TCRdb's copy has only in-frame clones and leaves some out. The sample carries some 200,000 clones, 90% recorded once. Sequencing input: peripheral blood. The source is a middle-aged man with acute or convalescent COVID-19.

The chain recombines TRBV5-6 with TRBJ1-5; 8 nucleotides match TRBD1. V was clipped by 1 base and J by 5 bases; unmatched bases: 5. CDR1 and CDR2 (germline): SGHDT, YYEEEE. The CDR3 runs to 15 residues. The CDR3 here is CASSLWQGAYQPQHF. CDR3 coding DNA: TGTGCCAGCAGCTTGTGGCAGGGGGCTTATCAGCCCCAGCATTTT.

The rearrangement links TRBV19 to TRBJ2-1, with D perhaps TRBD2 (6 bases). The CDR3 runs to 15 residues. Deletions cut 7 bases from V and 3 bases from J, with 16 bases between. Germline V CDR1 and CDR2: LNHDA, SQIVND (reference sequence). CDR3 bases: TGTGCCAGTACGCTCGGGGCGGGGCACTACAATGAGCAGTTCTTC. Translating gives CASTLGAGHYNEQFF.

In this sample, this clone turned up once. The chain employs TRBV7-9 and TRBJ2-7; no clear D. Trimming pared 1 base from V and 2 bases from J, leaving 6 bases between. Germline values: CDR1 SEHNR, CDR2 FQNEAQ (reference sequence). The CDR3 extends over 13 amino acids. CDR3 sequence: CASSLDGPYEQYF. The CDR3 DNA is TGTGCCAGCAGCTTAGATGGGCCCTACGAGCAGTACTTC.

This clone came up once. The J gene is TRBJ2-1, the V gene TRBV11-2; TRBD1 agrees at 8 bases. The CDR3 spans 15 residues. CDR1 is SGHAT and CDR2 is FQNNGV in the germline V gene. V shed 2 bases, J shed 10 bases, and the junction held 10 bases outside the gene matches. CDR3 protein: CASSLLTNTGGEQFF. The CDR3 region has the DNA TGTGCCAGCAGCTTACTCACTAATACAGGGGGAGAGCAGTTCTTC.

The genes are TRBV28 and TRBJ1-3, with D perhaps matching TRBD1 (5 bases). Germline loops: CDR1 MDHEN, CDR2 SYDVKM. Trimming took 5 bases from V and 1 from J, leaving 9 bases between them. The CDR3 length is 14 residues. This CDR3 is CASSPGWSGNTIYF. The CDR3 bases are TGTGCCAGCAGTCCAGGGTGGTCTGGAAACACCATATATTTT. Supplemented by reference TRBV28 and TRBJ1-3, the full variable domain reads DVKVTQSSRYLVKRTGEKVFLECVQDMDHENMFWYRQDPGLGLRLIYFSYDVKMKEKGDIPEGYSVSREKKERFSLILESASTNQTSMYLCASSPGWSGNTIYFGEGSWLTVV.

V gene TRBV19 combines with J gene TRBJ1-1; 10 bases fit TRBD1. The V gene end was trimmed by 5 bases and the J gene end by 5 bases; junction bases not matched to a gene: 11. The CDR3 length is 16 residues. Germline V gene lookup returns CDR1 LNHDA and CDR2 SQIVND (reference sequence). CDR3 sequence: CASSLPGQGRGTEAFF. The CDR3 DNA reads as TGTGCCAGTAGTCTTCCGGGACAGGGGCGAGGAACTGAAGCTTTCTTT.

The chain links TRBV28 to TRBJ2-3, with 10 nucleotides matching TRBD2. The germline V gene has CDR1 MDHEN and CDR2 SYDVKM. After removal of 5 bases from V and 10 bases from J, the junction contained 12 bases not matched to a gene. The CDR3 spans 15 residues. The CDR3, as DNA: TGTGCCAGCAGTCCTAGCGGGGGTCGGAAGGGTTCGCAGTATTTT. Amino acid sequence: CASSPSGGRKGSQYF.

In nucleotides, the CDR3 is TGTGCCAGCAGTGAATCCCGGACAACACGACGAAATAGCAATCAGCCCCAGCATTTT. The encoded protein is CASSESRTTRRNSNQPQHF. The V and J genes are TRBV2 and TRBJ1-5; D is possibly TRBD1 (5 bases). Deletions cut 2 bases from V and 0 bases from J, with 20 bases between. Germline-derived CDR1 and CDR2 are SNHLY and FYNNEI. The CDR3 spans 19 residues.

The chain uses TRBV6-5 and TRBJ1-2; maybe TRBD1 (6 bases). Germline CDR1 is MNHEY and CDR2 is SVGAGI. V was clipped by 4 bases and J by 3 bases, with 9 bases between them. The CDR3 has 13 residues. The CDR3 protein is CASSSTGYYGYTF. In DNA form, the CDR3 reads TGTGCCAGCAGTTCGACAGGATACTATGGCTACACCTTC.

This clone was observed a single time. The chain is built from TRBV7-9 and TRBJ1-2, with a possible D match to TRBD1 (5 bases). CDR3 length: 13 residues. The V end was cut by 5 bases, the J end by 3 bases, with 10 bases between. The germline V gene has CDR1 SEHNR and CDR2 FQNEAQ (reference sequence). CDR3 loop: CASSRQTDYGYTF. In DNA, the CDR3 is TGTGCCAGCAGCAGACAGACGGACTATGGCTACACCTTC.

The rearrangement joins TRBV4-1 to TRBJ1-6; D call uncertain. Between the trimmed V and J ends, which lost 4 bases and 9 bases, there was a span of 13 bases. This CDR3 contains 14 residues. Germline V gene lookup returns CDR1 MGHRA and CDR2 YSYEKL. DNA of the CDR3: TGCGCCAGCAGCCCACTGGCCCTAGGTTCACCCCTCCACTTT. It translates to CASSPLALGSPLHF.

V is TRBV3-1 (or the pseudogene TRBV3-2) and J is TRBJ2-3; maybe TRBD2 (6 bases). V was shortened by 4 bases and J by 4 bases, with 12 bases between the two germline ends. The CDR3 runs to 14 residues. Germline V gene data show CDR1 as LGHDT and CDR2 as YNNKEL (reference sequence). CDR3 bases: TGTGCCAGCAGCCCATTAGCGGTGGCAGATACGCAGTATTTT. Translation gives CASSPLAVADTQYF.

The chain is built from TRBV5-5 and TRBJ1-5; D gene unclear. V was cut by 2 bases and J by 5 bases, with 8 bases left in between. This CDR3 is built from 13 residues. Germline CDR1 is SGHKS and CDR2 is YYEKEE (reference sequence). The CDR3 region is CASSLQPHQPQHF. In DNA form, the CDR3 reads TGTGCCAGCAGCTTACAACCTCATCAGCCCCAGCATTTT.

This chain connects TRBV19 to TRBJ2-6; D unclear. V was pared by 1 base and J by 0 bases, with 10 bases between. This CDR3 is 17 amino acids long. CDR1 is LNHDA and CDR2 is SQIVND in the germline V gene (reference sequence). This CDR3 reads CASSIVGLGSGANVLTF. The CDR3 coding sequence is TGTGCCAGTAGTATAGTCGGGTTGGGCTCTGGGGCCAACGTCCTGACTTTC.

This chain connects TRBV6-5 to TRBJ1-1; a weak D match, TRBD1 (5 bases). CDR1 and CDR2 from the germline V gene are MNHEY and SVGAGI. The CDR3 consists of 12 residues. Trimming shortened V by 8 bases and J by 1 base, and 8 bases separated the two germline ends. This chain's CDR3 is CASGGGNTEAFF. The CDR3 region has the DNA TGTGCCAGCGGGGGGGGGAACACTGAAGCTTTCTTT.

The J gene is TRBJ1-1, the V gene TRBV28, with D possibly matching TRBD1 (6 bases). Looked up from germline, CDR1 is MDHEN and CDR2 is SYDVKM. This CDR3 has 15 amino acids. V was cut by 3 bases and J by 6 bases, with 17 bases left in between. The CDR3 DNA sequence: TGTGCCAGCAGTTTGGTAGGGGGAACCGGGGCTGAAGCTTTCTTT. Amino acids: CASSLVGGTGAEAFF.

The CDR3 DNA sequence: TGTGCCAGCAGCTCGACAGGGTACAATGAGCAGTTCTTC. Amino acids: CASSSTGYNEQFF. The chain joins TRBV5-6 to TRBJ2-1; 7 bases match TRBD1. The CDR3 extends over 13 amino acids. CDR1 and CDR2 (germline): SGHDT, YYEEEE. Unmatched junction bases numbered 1, after V lost 3 bases and J lost 4 bases.

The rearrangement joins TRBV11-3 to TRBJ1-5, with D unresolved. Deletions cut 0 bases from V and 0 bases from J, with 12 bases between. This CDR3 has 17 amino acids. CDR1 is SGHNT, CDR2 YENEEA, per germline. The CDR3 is CASSLDRSRYSNQPQHF. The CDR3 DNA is TGTGCCAGCAGCTTAGATCGAAGCCGTTATAGCAATCAGCCCCAGCATTTT.

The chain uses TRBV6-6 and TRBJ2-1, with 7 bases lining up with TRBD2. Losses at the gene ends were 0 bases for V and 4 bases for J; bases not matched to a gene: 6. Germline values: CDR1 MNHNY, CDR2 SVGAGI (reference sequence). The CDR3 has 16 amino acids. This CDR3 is CASSYSISGSYNEQFF. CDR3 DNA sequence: TGTGCCAGCAGTTACTCGATTAGCGGGTCTTACAATGAGCAGTTCTTC.

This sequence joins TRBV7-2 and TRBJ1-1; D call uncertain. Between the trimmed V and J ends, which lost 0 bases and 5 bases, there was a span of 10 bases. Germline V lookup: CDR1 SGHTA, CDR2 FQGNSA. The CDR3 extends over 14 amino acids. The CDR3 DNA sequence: TGTGCCAGCAGCTTAGCTGTTCGAGGGACTGAAGCTTTCTTT. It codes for CASSLAVRGTEAFF.

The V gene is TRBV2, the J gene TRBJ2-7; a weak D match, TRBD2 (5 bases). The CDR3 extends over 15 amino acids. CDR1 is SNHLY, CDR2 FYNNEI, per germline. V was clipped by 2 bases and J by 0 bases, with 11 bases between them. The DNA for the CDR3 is TGTGCCAGCAGTGAACAGCGGCCCAGCTCCTACGAGCAGTACTTC. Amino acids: CASSEQRPSSYEQYF.

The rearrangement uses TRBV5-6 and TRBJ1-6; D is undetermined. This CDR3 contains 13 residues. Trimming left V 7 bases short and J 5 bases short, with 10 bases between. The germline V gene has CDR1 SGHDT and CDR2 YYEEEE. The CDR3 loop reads CASSLGHNSPLHF. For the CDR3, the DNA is TGTGCCAGCTCTCTAGGCCATAATTCACCCCTCCACTTT.

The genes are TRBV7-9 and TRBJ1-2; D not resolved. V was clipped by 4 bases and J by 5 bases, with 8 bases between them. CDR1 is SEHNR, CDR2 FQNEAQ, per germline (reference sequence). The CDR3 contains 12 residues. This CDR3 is CASSSPGYGYTF. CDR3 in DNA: TGTGCCAGCAGCTCCCCGGGTTATGGCTACACCTTC. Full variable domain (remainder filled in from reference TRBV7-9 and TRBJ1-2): DTGVSQNPRHKITKRGQNVTFRCDPISEHNRLYWYRQTLGQGPEFLTYFQNEAQLEKSRLLSDRFSAERPKGSFSTLEIQRTEQGDSAMYLCASSSPGYGYTFGSGTRLTVV.

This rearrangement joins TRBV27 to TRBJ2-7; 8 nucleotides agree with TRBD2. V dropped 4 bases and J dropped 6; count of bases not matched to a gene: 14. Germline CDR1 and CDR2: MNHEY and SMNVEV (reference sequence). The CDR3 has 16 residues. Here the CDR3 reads CASSSVSGSEIGEQYF. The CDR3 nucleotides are TGTGCCAGCAGTTCGGTGAGCGGGAGCGAGATAGGCGAGCAGTACTTC.

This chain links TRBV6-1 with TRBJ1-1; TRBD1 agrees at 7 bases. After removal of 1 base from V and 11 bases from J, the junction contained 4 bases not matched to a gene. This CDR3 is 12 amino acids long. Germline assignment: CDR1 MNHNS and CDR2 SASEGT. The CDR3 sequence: CASSEVRGVAFF. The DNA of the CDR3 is TGTGCCAGCAGTGAAGTCAGGGGGGTTGCTTTCTTT.

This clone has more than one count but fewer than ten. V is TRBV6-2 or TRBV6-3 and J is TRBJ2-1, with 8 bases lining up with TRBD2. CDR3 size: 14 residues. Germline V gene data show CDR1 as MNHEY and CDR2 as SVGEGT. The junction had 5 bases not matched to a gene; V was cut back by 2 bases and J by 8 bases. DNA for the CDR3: TGTGCCAGCAGTTACGGACTAGCCCCCTATGAGCAGTTCTTC. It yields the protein CASSYGLAPYEQFF.

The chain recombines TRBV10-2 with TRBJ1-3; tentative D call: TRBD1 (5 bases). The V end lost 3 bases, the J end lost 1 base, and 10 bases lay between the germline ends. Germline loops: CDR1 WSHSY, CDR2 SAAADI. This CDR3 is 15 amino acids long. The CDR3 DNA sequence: TGCGCCAGCAGTGACAGGGCACGATCTGGAAACACCATATATTTT. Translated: CASSDRARSGNTIYF.

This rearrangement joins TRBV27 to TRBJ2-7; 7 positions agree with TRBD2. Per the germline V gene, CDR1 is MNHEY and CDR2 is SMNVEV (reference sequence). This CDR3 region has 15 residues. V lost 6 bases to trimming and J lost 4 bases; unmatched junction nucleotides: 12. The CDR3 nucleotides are TGTGCCAGCAGCCCTCCCGGGACTACCAGGTACGAGCAGTACTTC. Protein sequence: CASSPPGTTRYEQYF.

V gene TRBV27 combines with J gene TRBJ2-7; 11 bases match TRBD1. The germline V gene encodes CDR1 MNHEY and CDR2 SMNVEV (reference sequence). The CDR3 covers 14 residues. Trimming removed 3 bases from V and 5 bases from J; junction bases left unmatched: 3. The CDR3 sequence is CASSLDRGLDEQYF. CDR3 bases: TGTGCCAGCAGTTTGGACAGGGGGCTGGACGAGCAGTACTTC.

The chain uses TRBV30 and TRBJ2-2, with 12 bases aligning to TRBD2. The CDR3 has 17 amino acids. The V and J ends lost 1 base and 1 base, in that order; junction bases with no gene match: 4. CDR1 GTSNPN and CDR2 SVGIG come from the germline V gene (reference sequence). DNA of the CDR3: TGTGCCTGGAGTGGACTAGCGGGGGACCTGAACACCGGGGAGCTGTTTTTT. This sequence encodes CAWSGLAGDLNTGELFF.